Below are 10 T cell receptor beta chains sequenced from a single sample in a study of blood T cell repertoires in COVID-19. Generated by immunoSEQ multiplex PCR, the TCRdb table keeps only in-frame clones and is missing some. The sample includes approximately 270,000 clones, about 87% seen only once; the top ten take roughly 4.3%. The material sequenced was PBMCs or T cells enriched from blood (not recorded which). The source is a woman in her twenties or thirties with acute COVID-19.

The V call is TRBV10-3, the J call TRBJ1-2; TRBD1 is a possible D gene (6 bases). The germline V gene has CDR1 ENHRY and CDR2 SYGVKD. V dropped 4 bases and J dropped 8 bases, with 11 bases sitting between them. The CDR3 runs 12 residues. CDR3 sequence reads: CAISANRDGYTF. The CDR3 nucleotides read TGTGCCATCAGTGCAAACAGGGACGGCTACACCTTC.

The chain combines TRBV7-9 with TRBJ2-7; D unresolved. CDR3 length: 13 amino acids. Trimming stripped 5 bases from V and 4 bases from J, with 12 bases between. Germline values: CDR1 SEHNR, CDR2 FQNEAQ (reference sequence). CDR3 residues: CASSPDTFYEQYF. The CDR3 nucleotides are TGTGCCAGCAGCCCAGACACTTTTTACGAGCAGTACTTC.

CDR3 loop: CASRLQGPSGNTIYF. CDR3 DNA sequence: TGTGCAAGTCGCTTGCAGGGTCCCTCTGGAAACACCATATATTTT. The chain employs TRBV12-2 and TRBJ1-3; the DNA was not used to check the table's D call, TRBD1. TRBV12-2 is termed a pseudogene. The CDR3 is 15 residues long.

The chain has TRBV2 and TRBJ1-4, with 8 positions matching TRBD1. V was pared by 2 bases and J by 4 bases, with 3 bases of the junction left unmatched. The CDR3 covers 15 residues. Germline CDR1 and CDR2: SNHLY and FYNNEI. CDR3 protein: CASSEWTGINEKLFF. The CDR3 coding sequence is TGTGCCAGCAGTGAATGGACAGGGATTAATGAAAAACTGTTTTTT.

The chain links TRBV11-2 to TRBJ2-4, with D maybe TRBD2 (5 bases). The V end lost 5 bases, the J end lost 3 bases, and 17 bases lay between the germline ends. Germline-derived CDR1 and CDR2 are SGHAT and FQNNGV. This CDR3 comprises 16 residues. The CDR3 reads CASSTELARGKNIQYF. The CDR3 DNA sequence: TGTGCCAGCAGCACAGAGTTAGCCCGGGGCAAAAACATTCAGTACTTC.

V gene TRBV19 combines with J gene TRBJ2-2, with TRBD1 as a possible D gene (6 bases). In germline, CDR1 is LNHDA, CDR2 SQIVND (reference sequence). Trimming removed 6 bases at V and 1 base at J, with 12 bases between. CDR3 length: 15 amino acids. The CDR3 DNA reads TGTGCCAGTAGAGGACAGACCCTGAACACCGGGGAGCTGTTTTTT. Protein product: CASRGQTLNTGELFF.

The V and J genes are TRBV4-1 and TRBJ1-5, with 8 bases that match TRBD1. Germline CDR1 and CDR2: MGHRA and YSYEKL. The CDR3 is 16 amino acids. V was pared by 0 bases and J by 8 bases, with 9 bases of the junction left unmatched. CDR3 nucleotides: TGCGCCAGCAGCCAAGAGCCAGGGGGCAAAGGTAAGCCCCAGCATTTT. Translating gives CASSQEPGGKGKPQHF.

The V call is TRBV6-5, the J call TRBJ1-3, with TRBD1 matching over 8 bases. Looked up from germline, CDR1 is MNHEY and CDR2 is SVGAGI. CDR3 size: 15 residues. J was trimmed by 0 bases and V by 8 bases; bases with no gene match: 6. The CDR3 region is CASRDRGSSGNTIYF. DNA for the CDR3: TGTGCCAGCCGAGACAGGGGAAGCTCTGGAAACACCATATATTTT.

The chain recombines TRBV11-1 with TRBJ1-1; D is unclear. This CDR3 is built from 15 residues. Trimming removed 7 bases at V and 1 base at J, with 16 bases between. From germline, CDR1 is SGHAT and CDR2 FQDESV (reference sequence). The CDR3 is CASTPFALGNTEAFF. Written as DNA, the CDR3 is TGTGCCAGCACCCCTTTCGCCCTCGGGAACACTGAAGCTTTCTTT. The variable domain in full, with the rest retrieved from reference TRBV11-1 and TRBJ1-1, is EAEVAQSPRYKITEKSQAVAFWCDPISGHATLYWYRQILGQGPELLVQFQDESVVDDSQLPKDRFSAERLKGVDSTLKIQPAELGDSAMYLCASTPFALGNTEAFFGQGTRLTVV.

This clone was counted a few times. The gene calls are TRBV7-9 and TRBJ1-1, with D perhaps TRBD1 (5 bases). The CDR3 runs to 17 residues. Germline V lookup: CDR1 SEHNR, CDR2 FQNEAQ (reference sequence). V lost 5 bases, J lost 0 bases, and 19 bases lay in between. In nucleotides, the CDR3 is TGTGCCAGCAGCCGATCACACAGGAGCTACATGAACACTGAAGCTTTCTTT. Translated: CASSRSHRSYMNTEAFF.